Below, 10 T cell receptor beta chains from the same sample are listed, as sequenced in a study of cytomegalovirus exposure and HLA in healthy donors (dated by TCRdb to about 2017). Library preparation was by the immunoSEQ multiplex PCR assay. A mixture of 60 forward primers for TCR Vbeta segments and 13 reverse primers for TCR Jbeta segments was used in the multiplex PCR. TCRdb re-hosts the immuneACCESS table, in-frame sequences only. Its copies lack some clones; in the studies checked, an unresolved V gene accounts for under half of them, and the cause for the rest is not known. This sample is represented by fewer than 90,000 clones; over 75% of them were singletons. In total, the top ten clones hold 2% to 3% of the sample. Sequenced sample: PBMCs. These receptors came from a male donor in good health and CMV-seropositive.

The chain is built from TRBV6-1 and TRBJ2-7; 7 bases agree with TRBD1. CDR1 and CDR2 from the germline V gene are MNHNS and SASEGT. Trimming at V came to 0 bases and at J to 2 bases, leaving 4 bases not matched to a gene. The CDR3 is made up of 15 amino acids. The CDR3 loop is CASSEAKTGPYEQYF. The CDR3 DNA sequence: TGTGCCAGCAGTGAAGCCAAGACAGGGCCCTACGAGCAGTACTTC.

The sample holds a few counts of this clone. At one of its ends the junction is not consistent with the germline gene, which may arise from a read error. V and J are TRBV4-3 and TRBJ2-4, with a tentative D call TRBD1 (6 bases). There are 17 residues in the CDR3. Per the germline V gene, CDR1 is LGHNA and CDR2 is YSLEER. CDR3 coding DNA: TGCGACAGCAGCCAAGTTTCCTTCCCCGACAGGACGAACATTCAGTACTTC. This encodes CDSSQVSFPDRTNIQYF.

The J gene is TRBJ1-3, the V gene TRBV7-2; D remains unclear. Trimming removed 2 bases from V and 0 bases from J, with 8 bases in between. Per germline, CDR1 SGHTA and CDR2 FQGNSA. The CDR3 extends over 15 amino acids. The CDR3 nucleotides are TGTGCCAGCAGCTTACAGGTTCTCTCTGGAAACACCATATATTTT. This gives the protein CASSLQVLSGNTIYF.

The CDR3 DNA reads TGTGCCAGCAGCTTACAGGGTGGTAATGGTGAAGCTTTCTTT. Amino acids: CASSLQGGNGEAFF. V usage is TRBV5-4 and J usage is TRBJ1-1; the D gene is possibly TRBD1 (6 bases). The CDR3 consists of 14 residues. Trimming removed 2 bases at V and 7 bases at J, with 15 bases between. CDR1 and CDR2 (germline): SGHNT, YYREEE (reference sequence).

The chain couples TRBV7-8 to TRBJ1-5, with a possible D match to TRBD1 (5 bases). The germline gives CDR1 SGHVS, CDR2 FQNEAQ. The CDR3 has 14 residues. Trimming cost V 5 bases and J 3 bases, with 11 bases left between them. CDR3 DNA: TGTGCCAGCAGCGGAGCAGGGTCCAATCAGCCCCAGCATTTT. Its protein is CASSGAGSNQPQHF. The full variable domain, its missing parts supplied by reference TRBV7-8 and TRBJ1-5, is GAGVSQSPRYKVAKRGQDVALRCDPISGHVSLFWYQQALGQGPEFLTYFQNEAQLDKSGLPSDRFFAERPEGSVSTLKIQRTQQEDSAVYLCASSGAGSNQPQHFGDGTRLSIL.

The chain links TRBV13 to TRBJ2-5, with D tentatively TRBD1 (5 bases). Trimming took off 3 bases at V and 5 bases at J, with 10 bases between the two ends. The CDR3 is 13 amino acids. The germline gives CDR1 PRHDT, CDR2 FYEKMQ (reference sequence). CDR3 sequence: CASSFQGRETQYF. The CDR3 DNA follows: TGTGCCAGCAGCTTTCAGGGCCGGGAGACCCAGTACTTC.

The chain carries TRBV29-1 and TRBJ2-2; 7 bases line up with TRBD1. The J segment lost 5 bases and the V segment lost 4 bases, leaving 7 bases of the junction unmatched. This CDR3 has 14 amino acids. Germline CDR1 SQVTM, CDR2 ANQGSEA. As DNA, the CDR3 is TGCAGCGTTGGAGGGGGCCCAGGGACCGGGGAGCTGTTTTTT. Amino acid sequence: CSVGGGPGTGELFF.

The chain links TRBV4-1 to TRBJ2-1; the D gene is possibly TRBD1 (5 bases). This CDR3 is 14 amino acids long. V shed 1 base and J shed 12 bases, with 16 bases lying between them. Germline V gene data show CDR1 as MGHRA and CDR2 as YSYEKL. The chain's CDR3 is CASSQGQFKRGQFF. CDR3 bases: TGCGCCAGCAGCCAAGGACAGTTCAAACGAGGGCAGTTCTTC.

The rearrangement links TRBV6-5 to TRBJ2-7; 7 bases are a match to TRBD1. J was trimmed by 1 base and V by 4 bases; bases with no gene match: 7. Germline-derived CDR1 and CDR2 are MNHEY and SVGAGI. This CDR3 is built from 15 residues. In DNA form, the CDR3 reads TGTGCCAGCAGTTCAACAGGGGTAGGGTCCTACGAGCAGTACTTC. It yields the protein CASSSTGVGSYEQYF.

This sequence joins TRBV28 and TRBJ1-2; tentatively, D is TRBD1 (5 bases). This CDR3 region has 14 residues. Germline CDR1 and CDR2: MDHEN and SYDVKM. The V and J ends lost 2 bases and 4 bases respectively, with 11 bases between them. The CDR3 coding sequence is TGTGCCAGCAGTTTAGGGGGGGGAATCTATGGCTACACCTTC. Translation: CASSLGGGIYGYTF.